The 26 T cell receptor beta chains in this list originate from one sample, sequenced in a study of STAT5B mutations in CD4+ large granular lymphocyte leukemia. This table comes from immunoSEQ multiplex PCR, and its TCRdb copy is limited to in-frame clones, with some not included. The sample contains about 8,200 clones, just under 90% of which appear only once. What was sequenced was PBMCs. These receptors were taken from a woman between 70 and 85 years old with CD4+ T-cell large granular lymphocyte leukemia.

The chain couples TRBV11-3 to TRBJ2-5; 12 bases match TRBD2. CDR1 is SGHNT and CDR2 is YENEEA in the germline V gene. The CDR3 has 14 amino acids. Losses at the gene ends were 5 bases for V and 7 bases for J; bases not matched to a gene: 5. In DNA form, the CDR3 reads TGTGCCAGCAGCCGGGGACTAGCGGGTGGGACCCAGTACTTC. Translated: CASSRGLAGGTQYF.

The chain joins TRBV21-1 to TRBJ2-7; the table's D call, TRBD1, was not checked against the DNA. TRBV21-1 is a pseudogene segment. This CDR3 has 16 amino acids. CDR3 residues: CASSKVPPGQESEQYF. The CDR3 DNA reads TGTGCCAGCAGCAAGGTTCCGCCGGGACAGGAAAGCGAGCAGTACTTC.

This clone was seen only once. The chain carries TRBV4-1 and TRBJ1-2, with 8 bases that match TRBD1. The V gene's germline CDR1 is MGHRA and CDR2 YSYEKL. This CDR3 region has 15 residues. Trimming removed 0 bases from V and 5 bases from J; junction bases left unmatched: 5. The CDR3, as DNA: TGCGCCAGCAGCCAAGAGTCCACAGGGGGTTATGGCTACACCTTC. This encodes CASSQESTGGYGYTF.

V gene TRBV7-2 combines with J gene TRBJ2-2, with D possibly matching TRBD1 (5 bases). Trimming removed 2 bases from V and 5 bases from J, with 6 bases in between. CDR3 length equals 13 residues. The V gene's germline CDR1 is SGHTA and CDR2 FQGNSA. The CDR3 reads CASSLQGTGELFF. The CDR3 nucleotides are TGTGCCAGCAGCTTACAGGGAACCGGGGAGCTGTTTTTT.

CDR3 coding DNA: TGCGCCAGCAGCCAAGATAGGGGAGCGGGGGGTTTCACAGATACGCAGTATTTT. It encodes CASSQDRGAGGFTDTQYF. The chain combines TRBV4-3 with TRBJ2-3; 9 bases agree with TRBD2. Germline lookup yields CDR1 LGHNA and CDR2 YSLEER. The CDR3 is 18 amino acids. V was pared by 0 bases and J by 2 bases, with 9 bases of the junction left unmatched.

CDR3 residues: CASSLRRQENTGELFF. In nucleotides, the CDR3 is TGTGCCAGCAGCTTGCGTCGGCAGGAAAACACCGGGGAGCTGTTTTTT. The chain is built from TRBV5-6 and TRBJ2-2; D ambiguous. Trimming stripped 1 base from V and 2 bases from J, with 12 bases between. CDR3 size: 16 residues. Germline CDR1 reads SGHDT; CDR2 reads YYEEEE. The full variable domain, with the rest looked up from reference TRBV5-6 and TRBJ2-2, is DAGVTQSPTHLIKTRGQQVTLRCSPKSGHDTVSWYQQALGQGPQFIFQYYEEEERQRGNFPDRFSGHQFPNYSSELNVNALLLGDSALYLCASSLRRQENTGELFFGEGSRLTVL.

The gene calls are TRBV5-6 and TRBJ2-7; the D is unclear. The CDR3 length is 11 residues. Germline V gives CDR1 SGHDT, CDR2 YYEEEE. V dropped 4 bases and J dropped 6 bases, with 8 bases sitting between them. The CDR3 sequence is CASSGEAEQYF. As DNA, the CDR3 is TGTGCCAGCAGCGGGGAAGCCGAGCAGTACTTC.

This rearrangement joins TRBV2 to TRBJ1-1; tentative D call: TRBD1 (6 bases). CDR3 size: 14 residues. Looked up from germline, CDR1 is SNHLY and CDR2 is FYNNEI. Deletions cut 8 bases from V and 5 bases from J, with 18 bases between. The CDR3 loop reads CASVKYRDGTEAFF. The CDR3 nucleotides read TGTGCCAGCGTTAAGTACAGGGATGGGACTGAAGCTTTCTTT.

The CDR3 nucleotides read TGTGCCAGCAGTTTAGCAGGGGATGGAAACACCATATATTTT. This gives the protein CASSLAGDGNTIYF. The genes are TRBV28 and TRBJ1-3; the D gene is possibly TRBD1 (6 bases). Trimming shortened V by 2 bases and J by 3 bases, and 8 bases separated the two germline ends. Germline CDR1 MDHEN, CDR2 SYDVKM. CDR3 size: 14 residues. The full variable domain, in which reference TRBV28 and TRBJ1-3 provide the parts outside the CDR3, is DVKVTQSSRYLVKRTGEKVFLECVQDMDHENMFWYRQDPGLGLRLIYFSYDVKMKEKGDIPEGYSVSREKKERFSLILESASTNQTSMYLCASSLAGDGNTIYFGEGSWLTVV.

The chain couples TRBV15 to TRBJ1-3; D unclear. With 0 bases removed from V and 0 bases from J, the gap between germline ends came to 6 bases. CDR1 and CDR2 from the germline V gene are LNHNV and YYDKDF (reference sequence). The CDR3 spans 15 residues. The CDR3, as DNA: TGTGCCACCAGCAGAGACAGTTACTCTGGAAACACCATATATTTT. This sequence encodes CATSRDSYSGNTIYF.

This clone was detected only once. The chain carries TRBV28 and TRBJ2-7; D is uncertain. Germline CDR1 and CDR2: MDHEN and SYDVKM. V was trimmed by 4 bases and J by 0 bases, leaving 16 bases between them. The CDR3 consists of 16 residues. DNA for the CDR3: TGTGCCAGCAGTTCTTTTGGCTCCTTGGCCTCCTACGAGCAGTACTTC. Translating gives CASSSFGSLASYEQYF.

V gene TRBV19 combines with J gene TRBJ2-3, with 9 positions matching TRBD2. The V and J ends lost 2 bases and 3 bases, in that order; junction bases with no gene match: 3. The CDR3 consists of 15 residues. Looked up from germline, CDR1 is LNHDA and CDR2 is SQIVND (reference sequence). The CDR3 sequence: CASSISSGATDTQYF. The CDR3 DNA is TGTGCCAGTAGTATATCTAGCGGGGCGACAGATACGCAGTATTTT.

This clone was seen a few times. The rearrangement uses TRBV7-6 and TRBJ1-2, with D unclear. This CDR3 is 14 amino acids long. CDR1 and CDR2 (germline): SGHVS, FNYEAQ. V gave up 5 bases and J gave up 2 bases, with 12 bases separating them. The CDR3 coding sequence is TGTGCCAGCAGCCCAGTCGCGGGGAACTATGGCTACACCTTC. Translated, it gives CASSPVAGNYGYTF.

The chain recombines TRBV30 with TRBJ1-5, with D possibly being TRBD1 (5 bases). Germline V lookup: CDR1 GTSNPN, CDR2 SVGIG (reference sequence). V was shortened by 3 bases and J by 1 base, with 7 bases between the two germline ends. This CDR3 is 13 amino acids long. CDR3 nucleotide sequence: TGTGCCTGGAGATCAGGGAGCAATCAGCCCCAGCATTTT. This codes for CAWRSGSNQPQHF.

J is TRBJ2-3 and V is TRBV7-6; possibly TRBD2 for D (6 bases). Germline assignment: CDR1 SGHVS and CDR2 FNYEAQ. Trimming took off 5 bases at V and 6 bases at J, with 30 bases between the two ends. This CDR3 has 19 amino acids. The CDR3 nucleotides read TGTGCCAGCAGCGTATTCGGGGGTGTGAGGCGGAAAGACCAGGATACGCAGTATTTT. It is translated as CASSVFGGVRRKDQDTQYF.

This clone was observed a handful of times. V is TRBV7-2 and J is TRBJ1-2, with a tentative D call TRBD1 (5 bases). This CDR3 region has 13 residues. Germline CDR1 reads SGHTA; CDR2 reads FQGNSA. V lost 4 bases to trimming and J lost 8 bases, with 14 bases between them. CDR3 DNA sequence: TGTGCCAGCAGCTCCGGGACCGCCCTAGGCTACACCTTC. Translated, it gives CASSSGTALGYTF.

The V and J genes are TRBV11-2 and TRBJ1-3; D unresolved. The CDR3 loop spans 12 amino acids. Trimming removed 0 bases at V and 4 bases at J, with 1 base between. Per the germline V gene, CDR1 is SGHAT and CDR2 is FQNNGV. CDR3 sequence: CASSLEGNTIYF. The DNA for the CDR3 is TGTGCCAGCAGCTTAGAGGGAAACACCATATATTTT.

J is TRBJ2-5 and V is TRBV30; TRBD2 is a possible D gene (7 bases). TRBJ2-7 explains the end of the DNA better; the J call may be wrong. The CDR3 has 13 residues. Germline loops: CDR1 GTSNPN, CDR2 SVGIG (reference sequence). The chain's CDR3 is CASPKGGGYEQYF. DNA for the CDR3: TGTGCCTCCCCTAAGGGGGGGGGCTACGAGCAGTACTTC.

A few counts support this clone. J is TRBJ1-6 and V is TRBV7-9, with 7 bases identical to TRBD1. The germline V gene encodes CDR1 SEHNR and CDR2 FQNEAQ (reference sequence). The length of the CDR3 is 14 residues. The trim removed 7 bases at V and 7 bases at J, leaving 7 bases unmatched. The DNA of the CDR3 is TGTGCCAGCACCACAAGGGGGCGGAATTCACCCCTCCACTTT. This gives the protein CASTTRGRNSPLHF.

The V gene is TRBV19, the J gene TRBJ1-3, with unresolved D. V was shortened by 3 bases and J by 0 bases, with 9 bases between the two germline ends. The CDR3 has 15 amino acids. CDR1 and CDR2 (germline): LNHDA, SQIVND (reference sequence). CDR3 in amino acids: CASSILALSGNTIYF. Written as DNA, the CDR3 is TGTGCCAGTAGTATCTTAGCGCTCTCTGGAAACACCATATATTTT.

The CDR3 loop is CASSLNEQGKWQYF. CDR3 coding DNA: TGTGCCAGCAGCTTAAACGAACAGGGGAAGTGGCAGTACTTC. The genes are TRBV7-8 and TRBJ2-7; 7 nucleotides match TRBD1. CDR1 is SGHVS, CDR2 FQNEAQ, per germline. Losses at the gene ends were 2 bases for V and 9 bases for J; bases not matched to a gene: 10. The CDR3 consists of 14 residues.

CDR3 nucleotide sequence: TGTGCCAGCAGCTTAGGGACTAGCGGGGCGATCCAAGAGACCCAGTACTTC. Translation gives CASSLGTSGAIQETQYF. This sequence joins TRBV11-3 and TRBJ2-5; 12 bases line up with TRBD2. The CDR3 contains 17 residues. The J segment lost 1 base and the V segment lost 1 base, leaving 4 bases of the junction unmatched. From germline, CDR1 is SGHNT and CDR2 YENEEA.

This clone has a single count. The chain has TRBV5-1 and TRBJ2-7; 10 bases fit TRBD1. Germline CDR1 and CDR2: SGHRS and YFSETQ. The CDR3 sequence is 15 residues long. Unmatched junction bases numbered 10, after V lost 5 bases and J lost 5 bases. CDR3 protein: CASSHRQGQGHEQYF. In nucleotides, the CDR3 is TGCGCCAGCAGTCATCGTCAGGGACAGGGGCACGAGCAGTACTTC.

This clone was seen just once. J is TRBJ2-2 and V is TRBV7-2; 12 bases map to TRBD1. V was clipped by 7 bases and J by 5 bases; unmatched bases: 11. The V gene's germline CDR1 is SGHTA and CDR2 FQGNSA. The CDR3 length is 17 residues. CDR3 in amino acids: CASMSPGQGARTGELFF. CDR3 DNA: TGTGCCAGCATGAGCCCGGGACAGGGGGCTAGGACCGGGGAGCTGTTTTTT.

The chain links TRBV7-2 to TRBJ1-5; 10 bases align to TRBD1. J lost 7 bases, V lost 6 bases, and 6 bases had no gene match. CDR3 length equals 14 residues. Germline loops: CDR1 SGHTA, CDR2 FQGNSA. CDR3 protein: CASSSGQGFQPQHF. The CDR3 bases are TGTGCCAGCAGTTCGGGACAGGGGTTCCAGCCCCAGCATTTT.

The chain has TRBV28 and TRBJ2-7; 9 bases match TRBD1. The V and J ends lost 4 bases and 2 bases, in that order; junction bases with no gene match: 9. The CDR3 spans 16 residues. Germline V lookup: CDR1 MDHEN, CDR2 SYDVKM. For the CDR3, the DNA is TGTGCCAGCAGTTCACCCGGGACAGGGCCAACCTACGAGCAGTACTTC. Translating gives CASSSPGTGPTYEQYF.